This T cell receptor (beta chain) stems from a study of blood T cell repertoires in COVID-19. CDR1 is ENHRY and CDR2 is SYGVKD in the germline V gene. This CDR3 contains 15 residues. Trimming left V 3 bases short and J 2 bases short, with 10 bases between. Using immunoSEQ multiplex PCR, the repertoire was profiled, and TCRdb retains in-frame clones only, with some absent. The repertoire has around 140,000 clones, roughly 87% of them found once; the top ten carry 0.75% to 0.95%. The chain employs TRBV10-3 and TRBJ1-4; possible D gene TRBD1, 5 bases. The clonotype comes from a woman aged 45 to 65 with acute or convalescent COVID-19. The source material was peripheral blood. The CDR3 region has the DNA TGTGCCATCAGTGACAGGGATCAGACTAATGAAAAACTGTTTTTT. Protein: CAISDRDQTNEKLFF.